The 8 T cell receptor beta chains below were found in one sample sequenced in a study of tumor-infiltrating lymphocytes in primary liver carcinoma. Starting material of 400 to 600 ng total RNA yielded TCR beta cDNA via a constant-region primer. Each TCR beta library was derived from three nested multiplex PCR rounds that employed slightly modified ARM-PCR. Researchers ran the first two PCR rounds for approximately 10 cycles each with TRBV1-TRBV30 forward primers and a C-beta reverse primer. TCRdb reprocessed the multiplex PCR reads with MiXCR, giving one entry per CDR3 protein. This sample has 95,000 to 150,000 distinct CDR3 sequences, with around 64% found just once. The tissue used was unsorted bulk material of about 19-31 mg. RNA and DNA were co-extracted from it with the AllPrep DNA/RNA mini kit. Sequenced sample: liver tumor tissue from sampling region 3. Documented subset: tumor region T3, left-lateral pole. These TCRs come from a woman between 55 and 75 years old with primary liver carcinoma and hepatitis B virus infection.

The chain links TRBV24-1 to TRBJ1-2; D call uncertain. The CDR3 sequence is 13 residues long. V was shortened by 3 bases and J by 9 bases, with 13 bases between the two germline ends. Germline CDR1 KGHDR, CDR2 SFDVKD. CDR3 region: CATSDPGVRCYTF. CDR3 nucleotide sequence: TGTGCCACCAGTGATCCCGGGGTCCGTTGCTACACCTTC.

At least ten counts were recorded for this clonotype. The rearrangement joins TRBV29-1 to TRBJ2-5, with a tentative D call TRBD1 (5 bases). The V end was cut by 4 bases, the J end by 1 base, with 7 bases between. The CDR3 length is 12 residues. In germline, CDR1 is SQVTM, CDR2 ANQGSEA. DNA of the CDR3: TGCAGCGTTGTAACAGGCCAAGAGACCCAGTACTTC. Its protein is CSVVTGQETQYF.

This clonotype was seen a single time. A read error may be the cause here, since a much bigger clone is one base away. The CDR3 nucleotides are TGTGCCAGCACCTTGGTTCCCAGCCCCCTCGGCGGTTCACCCCTCCACTTT. It specifies CASTLVPSPLGGSPLHF. The chain carries TRBV5-6 and TRBJ1-6; D call uncertain. Germline-derived CDR1 and CDR2 are SGHDT and YYEEEE. The CDR3 sequence is 17 residues long.

Details on this clonotype: One end of the junction does not line up with germline, which may come from a read error. The V and J genes are TRBV11-1 and TRBJ2-2; 7 nucleotides agree with TRBD1. The CDR3 has 13 amino acids. Germline V gives CDR1 SGHAT, CDR2 FQDESV (reference sequence). CDR3 coding DNA: TGTGCCAGCAGCTACGAAGAACACAGGGGAGCTGTTTTT. Translated, it gives CASSYEEHRGAVF.

The chain couples TRBV11-2 to TRBJ2-1, with TRBD2 identical over 12 bases. The V gene end was trimmed by 6 bases and the J gene end by 8 bases; junction bases not matched to a gene: 14. CDR3 length: 17 residues. From germline, CDR1 is SGHAT and CDR2 FQNNGV. The CDR3, as DNA: TGTGCCAGCAGGAGGAGACTAGCGGGAGAGCCGGACGATGAGCAGTTCTTC. This translates into CASRRRLAGEPDDEQFF.

Comments on this clonotype: A much larger clone lies a single base off, so this may be a read error. The V gene is TRBV6-5, the J gene TRBJ1-1; D gene ambiguous. The CDR3 runs 15 residues. The germline V gene has CDR1 MNHEY and CDR2 SVGAGI. V was shortened by 2 bases and J by 7 bases, with 17 bases between the two germline ends. In nucleotides, the CDR3 is TGTGCCAGCAGTTACGTCGGGATAGGGCGCCTTGAAGCTTTCTTT. Translated, it gives CASSYVGIGRLEAFF.

This clonotype was seen repeatedly, ten times or more. The V and J genes are TRBV10-3 and TRBJ2-5, with D maybe TRBD1 (7 bases). Germline V gives CDR1 ENHRY, CDR2 SYGVKD. The CDR3 sequence is 15 residues long. V was shortened by 2 bases and J by 1 base, with 11 bases between the two germline ends. The CDR3 spells CAISENRGGQETQYF. The DNA for the CDR3 is TGTGCCATCAGTGAGAACAGGGGAGGCCAAGAGACCCAGTACTTC.

In its sample, this clonotype was seen many times. The gene calls are TRBV12-3 or TRBV12-4 and TRBJ2-1; possibly TRBD2 for D (5 bases). CDR3 length: 14 residues. V was cut by 5 bases and J by 10 bases, with 18 bases left in between. The CDR3: CASSGPDWAQEQFF. For the CDR3, the DNA is TGTGCCAGCAGTGGCCCGGACTGGGCGCAGGAGCAGTTCTTC.